This record covers a single T cell receptor beta chain. TCRdb keeps only in-frame clones here, not all; method: immunoSEQ multiplex PCR. The table shows about 56,000 clones, with 90% to 95% occurring only once. This entry comes from a study of technical replicates of blood from a few donors. Losses at the gene ends were 5 bases for V and 0 bases for J; bases not matched to a gene: 6. In germline, CDR1 is LNHDA, CDR2 SQIVND (reference sequence). The CDR3 runs to 15 residues. The source material was PBMCs. This chain connects TRBV19 to TRBJ1-2, with 7 bases identical to TRBD1. The receptor was isolated from a human donor in good health. Some clones in this sample may be carry-over from other donors' samples. The CDR3 spells CASSVSGTANYGYTF. The CDR3 DNA is TGTGCCAGTAGTGTTTCCGGGACAGCTAACTATGGCTACACCTTC.